Sequencing of this T cell receptor beta chain was carried out in a study of cytomegalovirus exposure and HLA in healthy donors. PCR employed 60 Vbeta and 13 Jbeta primers. Data came from immunoSEQ multiplex PCR; TCRdb stores just in-frame clones and leaves some out. The table shows under 200,000 clones, with 80% occurring only once. Study conclusions and caveats: Accounts indicate the classifier identified cytomegalovirus status with strong specificity and sensitivity.

In regard to this clone: Its matching antigen is unknown.

Losses at the gene ends were 6 bases for V and 9 bases for J; bases not matched to a gene: 5. There are 13 residues in the CDR3. CDR1 and CDR2 from the germline V gene are MGHRA and YSYEKL. The V and J genes are TRBV4-1 and TRBJ2-1; 10 bases align to TRBD2. Sequencing was done on a sample of PBMCs. This sequence originates from a woman aged 50 to 60 in good health and CMV-seronegative. The DNA of the CDR3 is TGCGCCAGCAGGGGGACTAGCGCTATTGAGCAGTTCTTC. Encoded protein: CASRGTSAIEQFF.